These 16 T cell receptor beta chains were sequenced from one sample in a study of CD8 T cells in Susac syndrome. RNA in amounts of about 0.45 to 1 ug was reverse transcribed with random hexamers. MiXCR, applied by TCRdb to the immunoSEQ multiplex PCR reads, yields one record per CDR3 protein. This sample yields about 210,000 distinct CDR3 sequences, of which roughly 94% are seen a single time; 0.095% to 0.12% belongs to the top ten. The sample consisted of CD4+ T cells from PBMCs. The origin of the receptors is a human donor in good health.

The J gene is TRBJ1-2, the V gene TRBV6-5, with D unclear. V lost 8 bases and J 6 bases, leaving 10 bases between the germline ends. CDR1 MNHEY and CDR2 SVGAGI come from the germline V gene. The CDR3 consists of 11 residues. Here the CDR3 reads CASYSYNGYTF. In DNA, the CDR3 is TGTGCCAGCTACTCCTACAATGGCTACACCTTC.

This sequence joins TRBV18 and TRBJ2-7; D call uncertain. Germline V gene lookup returns CDR1 KGHSH and CDR2 LQKENI. V was clipped by 0 bases and J by 3 bases, with 3 bases between them. CDR3 length equals 12 residues. CDR3 sequence reads: CASSPPNYEQYF. The CDR3 region has the DNA TGTGCCAGCTCACCACCCAACTACGAGCAGTACTTC.

The chain has TRBV29-1 and TRBJ2-5; 11 positions match TRBD2. CDR1 and CDR2 (germline): SQVTM, ANQGSEA. The CDR3 is made up of 14 amino acids. V gave up 5 bases and J gave up 7 bases; unmatched junction bases: 9. CDR3 region: CSVQTSGEAATQYF. The CDR3 DNA follows: TGCAGCGTTCAGACTAGCGGGGAAGCAGCGACCCAGTACTTC.

The V gene is TRBV29-1, the J gene TRBJ2-1; D is undetermined. From germline, CDR1 is SQVTM and CDR2 ANQGSEA. V was shortened by 8 bases and J by 1 base, with 15 bases between the two germline ends. The CDR3 loop spans 14 amino acids. The CDR3 DNA follows: TGCAGCTCCAATGTTAGAGAGTCCTACAATGAGCAGTTCTTC. Its translation is CSSNVRESYNEQFF.

The chain uses TRBV12-3 or TRBV12-4 and TRBJ2-1, with a possible D match to TRBD1 (5 bases). There are 13 residues in the CDR3. Trimming shortened V by 7 bases and J by 4 bases, and 11 bases separated the two germline ends. The CDR3 reads CASTYNRYNEQFF. The DNA of the CDR3 is TGTGCCAGCACTTACAACAGGTACAATGAGCAGTTCTTC.

This chain links TRBV5-3 with TRBJ2-7; D remains unclear. TRBV5-3 is marked as an open reading frame, function uncertain. CDR3 length: 12 amino acids. The V end was cut by 0 bases, the J end by 3 bases, with 4 bases between. The CDR3 region has the DNA TGTGCCAGAAGCTTGGAGGGCTACGAGCAGTACGTC. Its protein product is CARSLEGYEQYV.

This chain links TRBV3-1 with TRBJ1-2, with D unclear. In germline, CDR1 is LGHDT, CDR2 YNNKEL (reference sequence). The CDR3 loop spans 14 amino acids. With 1 base removed from V and 0 bases from J, the gap between germline ends came to 6 bases. CDR3 sequence: CASSQVTANYGYTF. In DNA, the CDR3 is TGTGCCAGCAGCCAAGTTACAGCTAACTATGGCTACACCTTC.

V gene TRBV29-1 combines with J gene TRBJ1-1; D is undetermined. CDR3 size: 13 residues. Germline CDR1 reads SQVTM; CDR2 reads ANQGSEA. The V end was cut by 8 bases, the J end by 8 bases, with 21 bases between. CDR3 in amino acids: CSTLLGGAGEAFF. The CDR3 nucleotides read TGCAGCACCCTCCTAGGCGGAGCTGGCGAAGCTTTCTTT.

This CDR3 is CSARDFRGSGTEAFF. In DNA, the CDR3 is TGCAGTGCTAGAGATTTTAGGGGGTCGGGCACTGAAGCTTTCTTT. The chain is built from TRBV20-1 and TRBJ1-1, with TRBD1 as a possible D gene (6 bases). The CDR3 length is 15 residues. Germline values: CDR1 DFQATT, CDR2 SNEGSKA (reference sequence). The V gene lost 0 bases and the J gene lost 4 bases, with 15 bases spanning the gap.

This chain joins TRBV19 and TRBJ2-1; the match to TRBD1 covers 9 bases. This CDR3 comprises 16 residues. Germline V gene sequence: CDR1 LNHDA, CDR2 SQIVND (reference sequence). With V trimmed by 3 bases and J by 10 bases, 13 bases remained unmatched. CDR3 residues: CASSIPGTGLNSEQFF. The CDR3 DNA sequence: TGTGCCAGTAGTATTCCCGGGACAGGGTTGAATAGCGAGCAGTTCTTC.

This clonotype was seen just once. The chain links TRBV20-1 to TRBJ1-1; perhaps TRBD1 as D (5 bases). CDR3 length: 11 amino acids. Germline V gene lookup returns CDR1 DFQATT and CDR2 SNEGSKA (reference sequence). The V gene lost 8 bases and the J gene lost 1 base, with 8 bases spanning the gap. The CDR3 region is CSSGQNTEAFF. CDR3 nucleotide sequence: TGCAGTTCGGGGCAGAACACTGAAGCTTTCTTT.

V gene TRBV3-1 combines with J gene TRBJ2-7, with 8 nucleotides matching TRBD1. Germline V gives CDR1 LGHDT, CDR2 YNNKEL (reference sequence). This CDR3 is 16 amino acids long. Unmatched junction bases numbered 4, after V lost 0 bases and J lost 0 bases. The CDR3 reads CASSQEAGGYSYEQYF. CDR3 in DNA: TGTGCCAGCAGCCAAGAGGCAGGGGGCTACTCCTACGAGCAGTACTTC.

This CDR3 reads CASSQDWSREQYV. The CDR3, as DNA: TGTGCCAGCAGTCAGGACTGGTCTCGTGAGCAGTACGTC. This rearrangement joins TRBV12-3 or TRBV12-4 to TRBJ2-7, with D maybe TRBD2 (5 bases). Trimming pared 5 bases from V and 7 bases from J, leaving 15 bases between. This CDR3 is built from 13 residues.

V usage is TRBV20-1 and J usage is TRBJ2-3; 9 bases are shared with TRBD2. CDR3 length equals 17 residues. The germline V gene encodes CDR1 DFQATT and CDR2 SNEGSKA (reference sequence). With V trimmed by 3 bases and J by 1 base, 11 bases remained unmatched. CDR3 nucleotide sequence: TGCAGTGCTAGGAGAGCGGGAGGTAAACCAGGCACAGATACGCAGTATTTT. It yields the protein CSARRAGGKPGTDTQYF.

The chain carries TRBV2 and TRBJ2-5; D is uncertain. CDR1 is SNHLY and CDR2 is FYNNEI in the germline V gene. The CDR3 is made up of 13 amino acids. Trimming took 7 bases from V and 5 from J, leaving 14 bases between them. In DNA form, the CDR3 reads TGTGCCAGCAATGGGCAAACTCGGGAGACCCAGTACTTC. Protein sequence: CASNGQTRETQYF.

V usage is TRBV14 and J usage is TRBJ2-6; D call uncertain. Trimming cost V 2 bases and J 2 bases, with 4 bases left between them. The length of the CDR3 is 14 residues. Germline V lookup: CDR1 SGHDN, CDR2 FVKESK. The DNA for the CDR3 is TGTGCCAGCAGCCAATGGGCTGGGGCCAACGTCCTGACTTTC. Protein: CASSQWAGANVLTF.